The 17 T cell receptor beta chains below come from one sample, sequenced in a study of T cell responses to AZD1222 COVID-19 vaccine. Sequenced by immunoSEQ multiplex PCR; TCRdb stores in-frame clones only, minus some. The sample has 150,000 to 200,000 clones; approximately 94% are singletons. Sequencing used peripheral blood, obtained 28 days after the second AZD1222 dose. Receptor source: an adult who received the AZD1222 COVID-19 vaccine.

The V gene is TRBV9, the J gene TRBJ2-3; D gene ambiguous. Germline V gene lookup returns CDR1 SGDLS and CDR2 YYNGEE. V lost 0 bases and J lost 6, with 14 bases in between. CDR3 length equals 15 residues. The CDR3 coding sequence is TGTGCCAGCAGCGTAGCCTCACACCTCACTGATACGCAGTATTTT. Translated, it gives CASSVASHLTDTQYF.

The chain uses TRBV2 and TRBJ1-5, with D unresolved. The CDR3 length is 15 residues. Between the trimmed V and J ends, which lost 0 bases and 7 bases, there was a span of 13 bases. CDR1 and CDR2 (germline): SNHLY, FYNNEI. The CDR3: CASSEALGPPQPQHF. The CDR3 DNA reads TGTGCCAGCAGTGAAGCACTAGGGCCACCCCAGCCCCAGCATTTT.

The CDR3 protein is CASSLMFSGNTIYF. DNA of the CDR3: TGTGCCAGCAGCTTAATGTTCTCTGGAAACACCATATATTTT. The chain has TRBV7-2 and TRBJ1-3, with no clear D. Trimming shortened V by 2 bases and J by 0 bases, and 5 bases separated the two germline ends. This CDR3 region has 14 residues. Germline CDR1 SGHTA, CDR2 FQGNSA.

The chain recombines TRBV3-1 (or the pseudogene TRBV3-2) with TRBJ1-1; D perhaps matches TRBD1 (6 bases). This CDR3 comprises 15 residues. Germline V gene data show CDR1 as LGHDT and CDR2 as YNNKEL (reference sequence). With 1 base removed from V and 1 base from J, the gap between germline ends came to 10 bases. CDR3 region: CASSQVPGENTEAFF. The CDR3 DNA reads as TGTGCCAGCAGCCAAGTACCAGGGGAGAACACTGAAGCTTTCTTT.

V and J are TRBV12-3 or TRBV12-4 and TRBJ2-7, with D hard to call. V lost 3 bases to trimming and J lost 3 bases, with 6 bases between them. The CDR3 has 12 residues. As DNA, the CDR3 is TGTGCCAGCAGTTTTCAGCTCTACGAGCAGTACTTC. Translated, it gives CASSFQLYEQYF.

V usage is TRBV2 and J usage is TRBJ2-7; 11 bases align to TRBD2. Germline CDR1 and CDR2: SNHLY and FYNNEI. With V trimmed by 8 bases and J by 1 base, 10 bases remained unmatched. CDR3 length: 16 residues. CDR3 amino acids: CASLPTTSGTSYEQYF. The CDR3 bases are TGTGCCAGCCTTCCGACGACTAGCGGGACGTCCTACGAGCAGTACTTC.

The rearrangement joins TRBV5-6 to TRBJ1-2; 9 bases align to TRBD1. The CDR3 spans 16 residues. Losses at the gene ends were 0 bases for V and 4 bases for J; bases not matched to a gene: 7. The germline V gene encodes CDR1 SGHDT and CDR2 YYEEEE. CDR3 nucleotides: TGTGCCAGCAGCTTGGGACCCCAGACAGGGGGCTATGGCTACACCTTC. Amino acids: CASSLGPQTGGYGYTF.

The gene calls are TRBV6-5 and TRBJ1-5; no firm D call. This CDR3 region has 12 residues. The ends were cut back, 6 bases at V and 5 bases at J, with 8 bases in the middle. Germline V lookup: CDR1 MNHEY, CDR2 SVGAGI. The CDR3 loop reads CASRLSDQPQHF. CDR3 in DNA: TGTGCCAGCAGGCTCTCTGATCAGCCCCAGCATTTT.

This rearrangement joins TRBV15 to TRBJ2-1; no firm D call. CDR1 and CDR2 (germline): LNHNV, YYDKDF (reference sequence). CDR3 length: 15 residues. V lost 4 bases and J lost 6, with 16 bases in between. CDR3 amino acids: CATSMKEIAGNEQFF. The CDR3 nucleotides read TGTGCCACCAGCATGAAGGAAATAGCAGGCAATGAGCAGTTCTTC.

The V call is TRBV6-2 or TRBV6-3, the J call TRBJ1-4, with a possible D match to TRBD1 (6 bases). Deletions cut 4 bases from V and 7 bases from J, with 19 bases between. Germline CDR1 reads MNHEY; CDR2 reads SVGEGT. CDR3 length equals 16 residues. In nucleotides, the CDR3 is TGTGCCAGCAGTTCAGCTCTCAGGGGCGCGGGTGAAAAACTGTTTTTT. Residues: CASSSALRGAGEKLFF.

The chain has TRBV12-3 or TRBV12-4 and TRBJ2-5; possible D gene TRBD2, 5 bases. Trimming removed 2 bases from V and 5 bases from J, with 9 bases in between. The CDR3 covers 13 residues. The CDR3 coding sequence is TGTGCCAGCAGTTTACCGGGCGGGGAGACCCAGTACTTC. Its translation is CASSLPGGETQYF.

The rearrangement links TRBV5-1 to TRBJ2-3; D may be TRBD2 (5 bases). The germline CDR1 and CDR2 sequences are SGHRS and YFSETQ. V was cut by 8 bases and J by 0 bases, with 16 bases left in between. The CDR3 is made up of 15 amino acids. In DNA form, the CDR3 reads TGCGCCAGTTCTCCGGGGAGACCTAGCACAGATACGCAGTATTTT. Its translation: CASSPGRPSTDTQYF.

This clone was recorded a few times. The genes are TRBV11-3 and TRBJ2-7, with TRBD2 matching 14 bases. The V segment lost 4 bases and the J segment 3 bases; nucleotides outside the gene matches: 2. Per germline, CDR1 SGHNT and CDR2 YENEEA. This CDR3 is 15 amino acids long. In nucleotides, the CDR3 is TGTGCCAGCAGCTCGGGACTAGCGGGAGACTACGAGCAGTACTTC. This sequence encodes CASSSGLAGDYEQYF.

The chain employs TRBV2 and TRBJ2-7; no clear D gene. Trimming cost V 1 base and J 0 bases, with 22 bases left between them. The CDR3 runs 19 residues. Germline values: CDR1 SNHLY, CDR2 FYNNEI. The CDR3 reads CASSEGSRTRTRSSYEQYF. DNA of the CDR3: TGTGCCAGCAGTGAAGGTTCCAGGACCCGTACCCGGAGCTCCTACGAGCAGTACTTC.

The chain is built from TRBV27 and TRBJ1-4; TRBD1 is a possible D gene (5 bases). The CDR3 totals 16 residues. Germline-derived CDR1 and CDR2 are MNHEY and SMNVEV (reference sequence). The V and J ends lost 2 bases and 4 bases respectively, with 14 bases between them. CDR3 DNA: TGTGCCAGCAGTTTAATGGGGCCGGACTTTAATGAAAAACTGTTTTTT. This gives the protein CASSLMGPDFNEKLFF. Full variable domain (outside the CDR3, taken from reference TRBV27 and TRBJ1-4): EAQVTQNPRYLITVTGKKLTVTCSQNMNHEYMSWYRQDPGLGLRQIYYSMNVEVTDKGDVPEGYKVSRKEKRNFPLILESPSPNQTSLYFCASSLMGPDFNEKLFFGSGTQLSVL.

The chain joins TRBV7-2 to TRBJ1-5; 9 bases align to TRBD1. Germline CDR1 and CDR2: SGHTA and FQGNSA. V gave up 0 bases and J gave up 2 bases; unmatched junction bases: 8. The CDR3 has 18 amino acids. CDR3 residues: CASSLAPYRGRGNQPQHF. As DNA, the CDR3 is TGTGCCAGCAGCTTAGCTCCTTACAGGGGGCGAGGCAATCAGCCCCAGCATTTT.

The chain couples TRBV20-1 to TRBJ2-3; 9 nucleotides match TRBD1. V gave up 3 bases and J gave up 1 base; unmatched junction bases: 5. Germline V CDR1 and CDR2: DFQATT, SNEGSKA (reference sequence). CDR3 length: 15 residues. CDR3 bases: TGCAGTGCTAGTATTCGGGACAGGGGCACAGATACGCAGTATTTT. Its protein is CSASIRDRGTDTQYF.